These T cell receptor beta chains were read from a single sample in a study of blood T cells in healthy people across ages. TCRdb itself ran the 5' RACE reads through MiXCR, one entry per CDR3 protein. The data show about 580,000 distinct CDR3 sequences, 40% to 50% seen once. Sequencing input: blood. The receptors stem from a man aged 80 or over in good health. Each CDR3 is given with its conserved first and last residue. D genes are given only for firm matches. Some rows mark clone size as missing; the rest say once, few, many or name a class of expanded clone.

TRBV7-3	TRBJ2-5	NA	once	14	CASSLRGMRETQYF	TGTGCCAGCAGCCTCCGGGGTATGAGGGAGACCCAGTACTTC
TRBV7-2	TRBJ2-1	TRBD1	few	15	CASSLDALGWDRQFF	TGTGCCAGCAGCTTAGATGCCTTGGGGTGGGACAGACAGTTCTTC
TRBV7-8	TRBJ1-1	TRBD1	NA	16	CASSRPGQAEKLGAFF	TGTGCCAGCAGCAGGCCGGGACAGGCAGAAAAACTAGGAGCTTTCTTT
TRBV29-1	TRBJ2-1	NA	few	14	CSVEGTATYNEQFF	TGCAGCGTTGAAGGGACCGCAACCTACAATGAGCAGTTCTTC
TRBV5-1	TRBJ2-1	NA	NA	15	CASSLAPGAYNEQFF	TGCGCCAGCAGCTTGGCCCCAGGGGCCTACAATGAGCAGTTCTTC
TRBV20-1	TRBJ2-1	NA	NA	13	CSASGQNYNEQFF	TGCAGTGCTAGCGGGCAGAACTACAATGAGCAGTTCTTC
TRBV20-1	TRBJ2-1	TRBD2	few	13	CSGNSGRYNEQFF	TGCAGTGGGAATAGCGGGAGATACAATGAGCAGTTCTTC
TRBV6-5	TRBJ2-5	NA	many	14	CASSQTEYQETQYF	TGTGCCAGCAGTCAAACAGAGTACCAAGAGACCCAGTACTTC
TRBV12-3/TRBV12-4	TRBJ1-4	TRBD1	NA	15	CASTQTGTVNEKLFF	TGTGCCAGCACCCAAACGGGGACAGTTAATGAAAAACTGTTTTTT
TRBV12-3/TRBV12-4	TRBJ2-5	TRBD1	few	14	CASSPTGSGETQYF	TGTGCCAGCAGCCCGACAGGGTCTGGGGAGACCCAGTACTTC
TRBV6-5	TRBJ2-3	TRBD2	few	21	CASSYPKTSGGAPHRTDTQYF	TGTGCCAGCAGTTACCCTAAGACTAGCGGGGGCGCACCCCACCGCACAGATACGCAGTATTTT
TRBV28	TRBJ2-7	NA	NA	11	CASKAAYEQYF	TGTGCCAGCAAGGCTGCCTACGAGCAGTACTTC
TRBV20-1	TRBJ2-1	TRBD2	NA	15	CSAPAGAGGYNEQFF	TGCAGTGCTCCCGCGGGCGCGGGGGGGTACAATGAGCAGTTCTTC
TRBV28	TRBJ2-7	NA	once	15	CASSFVDGNVDEQYF	TGTGCCAGCAGTTTTGTTGACGGAAACGTTGACGAGCAGTACTTC
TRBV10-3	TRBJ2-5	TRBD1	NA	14	CAISKGQGGGTQYF	TGTGCCATCAGTAAGGGACAGGGTGGTGGGACCCAGTACTTC
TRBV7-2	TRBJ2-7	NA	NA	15	CASSIGRISTYEQYF	TGTGCCAGCAGTATCGGACGGATTAGCACCTACGAGCAGTACTTC
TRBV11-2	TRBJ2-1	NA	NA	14	CASSSSRVYGEQFF	TGTGCCAGCAGCTCAAGCAGGGTTTATGGTGAGCAGTTCTTC
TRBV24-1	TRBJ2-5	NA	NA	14	CATSDFGLTETQYF	TGTGCCACCAGTGATTTTGGACTCACAGAGACCCAGTACTTC
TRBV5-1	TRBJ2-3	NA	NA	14	CASSWVYNTDTQYF	TGCGCCAGCAGCTGGGTCTACAACACAGATACGCAGTATTTT
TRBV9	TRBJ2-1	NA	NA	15	CASSAGTVYYNEQFF	TGTGCCAGCAGCGCCGGGACGGTATACTACAATGAGCAGTTCTTC
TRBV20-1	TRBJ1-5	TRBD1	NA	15	CSARTPGQGGQPQHF	TGCAGTGCTAGAACTCCGGGACAGGGGGGACAGCCCCAGCATTTT
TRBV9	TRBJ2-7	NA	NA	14	CASGAASSYNEQYF	TGTGCCAGCGGGGCGGCCAGCTCCTACAATGAGCAGTACTTC
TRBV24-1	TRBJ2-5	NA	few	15	CATSPSRQKQETQYF	TGTGCCACCAGCCCGAGCCGACAGAAACAAGAGACCCAGTACTTC
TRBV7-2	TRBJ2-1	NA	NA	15	CASSLDNGAYNEQFF	TGTGCCAGCAGCTTAGATAACGGAGCCTACAATGAGCAGTTCTTC
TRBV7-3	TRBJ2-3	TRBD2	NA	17	CASSPRLAGDLADTQYF	TGTGCCAGCAGCCCGCGACTAGCGGGGGATCTTGCAGATACGCAGTATTTT
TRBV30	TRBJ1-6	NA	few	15	CAWRPSGPYNSPLHF	TGTGCCTGGAGGCCCTCTGGGCCCTATAATTCACCCCTCCACTTT
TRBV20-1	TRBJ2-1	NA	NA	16	CSATLTTARSYNEQFF	TGCAGTGCTACCCTGACTACTGCAAGATCCTACAATGAGCAGTTCTTC
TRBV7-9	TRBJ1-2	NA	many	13	CASSLEGTYGYTF	TGTGCCAGCAGCTTAGAGGGGACCTATGGCTACACCTTC
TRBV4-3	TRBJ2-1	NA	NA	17	CTSSQVSGAGSYNEQFF	TGCACCAGCAGCCAAGTATCAGGTGCGGGGTCTTACAATGAGCAGTTCTTC
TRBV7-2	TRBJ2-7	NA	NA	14	CASSYGRNSYEQYF	TGTGCCAGCAGCTATGGGCGGAACTCCTACGAGCAGTACTTC
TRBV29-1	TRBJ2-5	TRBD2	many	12	CSVLAGGETQYF	TGCAGCGTACTAGCGGGAGGCGAGACCCAGTACTTC
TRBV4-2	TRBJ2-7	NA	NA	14	CASSQDAASYEQYF	TGTGCCAGCAGCCAAGATGCAGCCTCCTACGAGCAGTACTTC
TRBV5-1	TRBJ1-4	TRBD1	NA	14	CASSLGQGSEKLFF	TGCGCCAGCAGCTTGGGACAGGGGTCTGAAAAACTGTTTTTT
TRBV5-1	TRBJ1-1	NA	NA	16	CVSSSKIRRGDTEAFF	TGCGTCAGCAGCTCTAAGATCCGCCGCGGGGACACTGAAGCTTTCTTT
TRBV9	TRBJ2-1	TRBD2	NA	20	CASSVAPPRGSGGAGDEQFF	TGTGCCAGCAGCGTAGCCCCTCCGCGGGGTAGCGGGGGGGCCGGCGATGAGCAGTTCTTC
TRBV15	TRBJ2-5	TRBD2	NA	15	CATSGLAGAQETQYF	TGTGCCACCAGCGGACTAGCGGGAGCCCAAGAGACCCAGTACTTC
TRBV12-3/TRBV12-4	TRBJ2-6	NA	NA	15	CASSVPGSGANVLTF	TGTGCCAGCAGCGTCCCTGGCTCTGGGGCCAACGTCCTGACTTTC
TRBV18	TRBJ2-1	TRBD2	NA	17	CASSPPGLAGRNNEQFF	TGTGCCAGCTCACCACCGGGACTAGCGGGGAGGAACAATGAGCAGTTCTTC
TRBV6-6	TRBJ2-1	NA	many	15	CASSYSTLSYNEQFF	TGTGCCAGCAGTTACTCGACCCTCTCCTACAATGAGCAGTTCTTC
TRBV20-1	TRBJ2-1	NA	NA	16	CSAGTIGAGLGNEQFF	TGCAGTGCAGGAACTATAGGGGCAGGTCTGGGGAATGAGCAGTTCTTC
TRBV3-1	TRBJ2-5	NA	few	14	CASSHTRLQETQYF	TGTGCCAGCAGCCACACTAGACTCCAAGAGACCCAGTACTTC
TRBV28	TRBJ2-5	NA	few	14	CASSPLGALETQYF	TGTGCCAGCAGTCCCCTAGGGGCCCTAGAGACCCAGTACTTC
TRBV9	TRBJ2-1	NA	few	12	CASYRERDEQFF	TGTGCCAGTTATCGGGAGAGGGATGAGCAGTTCTTC
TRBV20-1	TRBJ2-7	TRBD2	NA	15	CSARASGRLIYEQYF	TGCAGTGCTAGAGCCAGCGGGAGGCTCATCTACGAGCAGTACTTC
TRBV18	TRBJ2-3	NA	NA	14	CASSPLDSTDTQYF	TGTGCCAGCTCACCACTGGACAGCACAGATACGCAGTATTTT
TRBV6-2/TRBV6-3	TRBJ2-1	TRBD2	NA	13	CASRTSGDNEQFF	TGTGCCAGCCGGACTAGCGGAGACAATGAGCAGTTCTTC
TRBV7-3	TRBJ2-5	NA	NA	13	CASSSQPQETQYF	TGTGCCAGCAGCTCGCAACCCCAAGAGACCCAGTACTTC
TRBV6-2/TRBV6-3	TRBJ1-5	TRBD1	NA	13	CASSRTGGEPQHF	TGTGCCAGCAGTCGGACAGGTGGTGAGCCCCAGCATTTT
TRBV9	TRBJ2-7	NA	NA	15	CASSASGTPSDEQYF	TGTGCCAGCAGCGCCTCCGGGACTCCCTCCGATGAGCAGTACTTC
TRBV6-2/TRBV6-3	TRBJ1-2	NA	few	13	CASEDRQDYGYTF	TGTGCCAGCGAAGACAGGCAAGACTATGGCTACACCTTC
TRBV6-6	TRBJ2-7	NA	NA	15	CASSYARETQGTQYF	TGTGCCAGCAGTTACGCCCGGGAGACCCAAGGGACTCAGTACTTC
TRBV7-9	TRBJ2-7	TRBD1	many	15	CASSRDRGPTYEQYF	TGTGCCAGCAGCCGAGACAGGGGCCCTACCTACGAGCAGTACTTC
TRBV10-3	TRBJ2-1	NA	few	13	CAIKGASYNEQFF	TGTGCCATCAAGGGCGCATCCTACAATGAGCAGTTCTTC